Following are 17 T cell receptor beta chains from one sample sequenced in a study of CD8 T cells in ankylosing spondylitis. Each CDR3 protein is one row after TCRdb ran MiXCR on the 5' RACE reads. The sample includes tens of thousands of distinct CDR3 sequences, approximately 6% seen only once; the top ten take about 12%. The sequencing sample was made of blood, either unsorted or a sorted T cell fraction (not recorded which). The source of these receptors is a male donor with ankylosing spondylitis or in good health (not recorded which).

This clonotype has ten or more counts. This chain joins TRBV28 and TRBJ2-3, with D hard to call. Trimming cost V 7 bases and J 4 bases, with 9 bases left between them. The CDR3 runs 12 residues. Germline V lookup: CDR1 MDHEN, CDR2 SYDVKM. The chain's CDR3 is CASTNRPDTQYF. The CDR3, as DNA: TGTGCCAGCACCAATAGGCCAGATACGCAGTATTTT. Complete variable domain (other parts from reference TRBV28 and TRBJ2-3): DVKVTQSSRYLVKRTGEKVFLECVQDMDHENMFWYRQDPGLGLRLIYFSYDVKMKEKGDIPEGYSVSREKKERFSLILESASTNQTSMYLCASTNRPDTQYFGPGTRLTVL.

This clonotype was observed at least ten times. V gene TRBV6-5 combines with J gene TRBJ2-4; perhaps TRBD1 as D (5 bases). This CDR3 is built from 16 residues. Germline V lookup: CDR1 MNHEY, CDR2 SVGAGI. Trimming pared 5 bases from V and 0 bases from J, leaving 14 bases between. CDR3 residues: CASSHRKQIAKNIQYF. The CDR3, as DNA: TGTGCCAGCAGTCACAGGAAGCAAATAGCCAAAAACATTCAGTACTTC.

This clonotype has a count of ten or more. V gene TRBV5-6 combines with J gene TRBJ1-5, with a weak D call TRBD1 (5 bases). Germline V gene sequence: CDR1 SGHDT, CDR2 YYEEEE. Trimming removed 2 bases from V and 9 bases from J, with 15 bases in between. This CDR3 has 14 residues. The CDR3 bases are TGTGCCAGCAGCTTTGGGACCGGGGGTACGCCCCAGCATTTT. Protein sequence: CASSFGTGGTPQHF.

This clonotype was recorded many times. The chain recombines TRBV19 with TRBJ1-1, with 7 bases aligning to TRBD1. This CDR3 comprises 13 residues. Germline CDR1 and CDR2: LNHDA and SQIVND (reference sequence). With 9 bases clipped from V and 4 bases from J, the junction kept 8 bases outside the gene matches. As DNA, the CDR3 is TGTGCCAGCGGGAAGGACAGGATCACTGAAGCTTTCTTT. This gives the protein CASGKDRITEAFF.

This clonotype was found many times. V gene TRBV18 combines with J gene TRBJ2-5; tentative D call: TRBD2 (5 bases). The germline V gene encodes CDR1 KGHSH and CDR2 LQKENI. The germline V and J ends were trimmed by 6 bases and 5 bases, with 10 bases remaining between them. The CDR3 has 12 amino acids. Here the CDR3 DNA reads TGTGCCAGCTCGAACGAGCGGGAGACCCAGTACTTC. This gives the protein CASSNERETQYF.

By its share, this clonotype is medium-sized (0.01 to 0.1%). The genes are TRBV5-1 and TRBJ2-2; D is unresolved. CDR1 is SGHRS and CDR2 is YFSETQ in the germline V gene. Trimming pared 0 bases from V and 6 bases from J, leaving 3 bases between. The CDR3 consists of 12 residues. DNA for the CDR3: TGCGCCAGCAGCTTGGACTCCGGGGAGCTGTTTTTT. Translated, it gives CASSLDSGELFF.

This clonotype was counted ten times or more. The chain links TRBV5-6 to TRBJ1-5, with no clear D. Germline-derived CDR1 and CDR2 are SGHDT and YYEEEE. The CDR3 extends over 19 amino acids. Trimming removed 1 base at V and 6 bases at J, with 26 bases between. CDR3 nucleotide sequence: TGTGCCAGCAGCTTGTACCCACCCCCCGGAATGAGGGTTCTTCAGCCCCAGCATTTT. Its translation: CASSLYPPPGMRVLQPQHF.

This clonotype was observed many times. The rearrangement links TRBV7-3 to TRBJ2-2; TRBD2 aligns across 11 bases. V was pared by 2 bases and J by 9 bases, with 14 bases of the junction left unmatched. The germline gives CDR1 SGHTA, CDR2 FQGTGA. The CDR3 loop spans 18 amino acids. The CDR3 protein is CASSLLSRPLAGVRELFF. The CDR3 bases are TGTGCCAGCAGCTTATTGTCCCGACCACTAGCGGGAGTACGGGAGCTGTTTTTT.

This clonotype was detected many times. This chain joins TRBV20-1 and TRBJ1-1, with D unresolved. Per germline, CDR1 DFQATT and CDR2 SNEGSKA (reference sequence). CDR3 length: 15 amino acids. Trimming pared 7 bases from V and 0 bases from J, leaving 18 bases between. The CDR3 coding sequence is TGCAGTGTAAACCGGGAACTACCCATGAACACTGAAGCTTTCTTT. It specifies CSVNRELPMNTEAFF.

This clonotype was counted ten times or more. The CDR3 DNA sequence: TGTGCCAGCAGTTTAGGGGCGATAAGGACTAGTGTGTACGAGCAGTACTTC. This gives the protein CASSLGAIRTSVYEQYF. The chain links TRBV27 to TRBJ2-7; 7 bases agree with TRBD2. V lost 2 bases, J lost 4 bases, and 14 bases stayed unmatched. This CDR3 contains 17 residues. The germline CDR1 and CDR2 sequences are MNHEY and SMNVEV (reference sequence).

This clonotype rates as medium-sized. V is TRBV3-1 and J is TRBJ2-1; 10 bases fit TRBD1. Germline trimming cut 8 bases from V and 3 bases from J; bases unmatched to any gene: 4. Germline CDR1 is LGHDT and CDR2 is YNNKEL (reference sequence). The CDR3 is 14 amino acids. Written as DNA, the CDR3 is TGTGCCAGCTTAGGACAGGGGGGCTACAATGAGCAGTTCTTC. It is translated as CASLGQGGYNEQFF.

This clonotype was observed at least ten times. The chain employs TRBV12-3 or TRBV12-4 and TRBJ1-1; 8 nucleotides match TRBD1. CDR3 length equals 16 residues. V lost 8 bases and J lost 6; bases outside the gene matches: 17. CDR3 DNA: TGTGCCAGCCGCCCTTCTAGGGGACAGGTAGGATCTGAAGCTTTCTTT. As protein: CASRPSRGQVGSEAFF.

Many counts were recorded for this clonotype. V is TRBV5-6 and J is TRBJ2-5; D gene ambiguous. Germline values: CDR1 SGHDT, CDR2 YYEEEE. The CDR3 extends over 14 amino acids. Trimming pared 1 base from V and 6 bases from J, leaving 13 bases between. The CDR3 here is CASSLPIGSQTQYF. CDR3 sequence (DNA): TGTGCCAGCAGCTTGCCGATAGGTTCCCAGACCCAGTACTTC.

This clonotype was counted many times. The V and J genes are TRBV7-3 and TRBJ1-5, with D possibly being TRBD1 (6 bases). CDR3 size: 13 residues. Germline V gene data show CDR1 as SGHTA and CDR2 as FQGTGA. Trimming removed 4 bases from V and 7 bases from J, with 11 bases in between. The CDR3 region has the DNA TGTGCCAGCAGCTGGACAGAAGGGCAGCCCCAGCATTTT. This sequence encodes CASSWTEGQPQHF.

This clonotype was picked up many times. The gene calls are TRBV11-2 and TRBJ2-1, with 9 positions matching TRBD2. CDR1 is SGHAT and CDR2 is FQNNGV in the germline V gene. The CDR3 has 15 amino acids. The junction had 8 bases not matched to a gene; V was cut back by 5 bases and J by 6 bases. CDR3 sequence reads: CASSPPGLAFNEQFF. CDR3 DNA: TGTGCCAGCAGCCCCCCGGGACTAGCCTTCAATGAGCAGTTCTTC.

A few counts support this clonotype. CDR3 protein: CASSFEGNVFEQFF. The CDR3 coding sequence is TGTGCCAGCAGTTTTGAGGGCAATGTTTTCGAGCAGTTCTTC. The chain combines TRBV12-3 or TRBV12-4 with TRBJ2-1, with D perhaps matching TRBD2 (5 bases). The CDR3 sequence is 14 residues long. V shed 3 bases and J shed 10 bases, with 16 bases lying between them.

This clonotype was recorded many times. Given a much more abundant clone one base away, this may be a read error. CDR3: CSASSTTSIQYF. The CDR3 coding sequence is TGCAGTGCTAGCTCGACGACAAGCATTCAGTACTTC. The rearrangement joins TRBV20-1 to TRBJ2-4; D uncertain. The V and J ends lost 3 bases and 9 bases respectively, with 12 bases between them. From germline, CDR1 is DFQATT and CDR2 SNEGSKA (reference sequence). CDR3 size: 12 residues.